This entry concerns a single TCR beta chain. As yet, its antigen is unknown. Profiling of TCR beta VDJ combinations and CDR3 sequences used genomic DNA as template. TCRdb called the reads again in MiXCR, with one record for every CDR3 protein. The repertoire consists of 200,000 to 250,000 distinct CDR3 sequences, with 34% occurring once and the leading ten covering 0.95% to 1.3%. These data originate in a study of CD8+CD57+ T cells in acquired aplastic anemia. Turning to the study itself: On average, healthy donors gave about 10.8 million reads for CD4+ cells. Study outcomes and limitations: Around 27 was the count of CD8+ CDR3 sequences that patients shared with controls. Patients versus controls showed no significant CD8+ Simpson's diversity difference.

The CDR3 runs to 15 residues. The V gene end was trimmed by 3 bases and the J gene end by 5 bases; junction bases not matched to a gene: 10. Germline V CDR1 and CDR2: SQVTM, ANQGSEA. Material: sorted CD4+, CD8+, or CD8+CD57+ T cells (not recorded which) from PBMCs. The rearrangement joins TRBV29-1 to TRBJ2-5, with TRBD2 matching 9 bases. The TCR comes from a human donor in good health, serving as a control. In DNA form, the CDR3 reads TGCAGCGTTGACCGAGGGGATAGCGGGAGCGAGACCCAGTACTTC. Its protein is CSVDRGDSGSETQYF.